This TCR beta chain was sequenced in a study of radiation and T cells in renal cell carcinoma. Concerning this clone: Its antigen remains unidentified.

Time point specified: blood 4 weeks post-SBRT, at nephrectomy. Treatment: 15 Gy SBRT to primary tumor, nephrectomy 4 weeks later. Serial blood draws occurred at baseline and 2 and 4 weeks post-SBRT. The patient's renal cell carcinoma had clear cell pathology. The table came from immunoSEQ multiplex PCR; TCRdb's copy has only in-frame clones and leaves some out. The table shows about 170,000 clones, with about 88% occurring only once. Study-level results: In blood, top tumor clones expanded by 2 weeks, shrinking by 4.

The source was blood, collected from a patient whose treatment included radiotherapy and nephrectomy. This TCR came from a woman aged 45 to 65 with renal cell carcinoma.

The CDR3 reads CSAPKDGYTF. The CDR3, as DNA: TGCAGTGCCCCGAAAGATGGCTACACCTTC. This rearrangement joins TRBV20-1 to TRBJ1-2; D call uncertain. The ends were cut back, 6 bases at V and 6 bases at J, with 8 bases in the middle. Germline CDR1 is DFQATT and CDR2 is SNEGSKA (reference sequence). The CDR3 is 10 amino acids.